Sequencing of this TCR beta chain was carried out in a study of response to subunit inactivated influenza vaccine listed by TCRdb under 2018. With respect to the entire study: Deep quantitative profiling of the T cell receptor repertoire was used in the study to follow responses to a trivalent subunit inactivated influenza vaccine.

Overall study outcomes, separate from this receptor: It was suggested by the authors that each seasonal influenza vaccination may recruit only a limited number of new T cells.

The library relied on RT-PCR. The sequencer was an Illumina HiSeq 2500. The public sequencing data were trimmed at Q25 with fastp and processed into clonotypes with MiXCR by TCRdb, which kept only in-frame beta chains. Here each entry gathers all rows of one CDR3 protein and keeps the most common genes and DNA. This sample holds around 250,000 distinct CDR3 sequences; less than 15% were observed only once. The top ten clones comprise approximately 7.8% of the sample. This clonotype was counted a few times. No cognate antigen has been identified for it. The sample holds no much larger clone one base away, and base qualities are not on file. This clonotype originated in a man between 45 and 60 years old who received an inactivated influenza vaccine. Donor details come from another sample of the same person, matched by shared clones. The sequenced sample was non-naive T cells sorted from PBMCs, obtained 14 to 15 days before vaccination. The cell subset or site label for this specimen denotes: memory T cell fraction.

The CDR3 region has the sequence CASSSRQAPYEQYF. The nucleotide sequence reads TGCGCCAGCAGCTCCCGACAGGCCCCCTACGAGCAGTACTTC. The chain is encoded by TRBV5-1 joined to TRBJ2-7, with a weak D call of TRBD1 (6 bases match). The CDR3 starts with the cysteine, ends with the phenylalanine, and has 14 residues. Of all the DNA, just the CDR3 is kept, 42 bases in frame from base 1. CDR1 SGHRS and CDR2 YFSETQ are derived from the germline V gene. V was cut back by 3 bases and J by 2 bases, leaving a gap of 12 bases between them.